A single sample gave rise to the 23 T cell receptor beta chains below, sequenced in a study of shared clonotypes between healthy human individuals. Libraries were prepared by immunoSEQ multiplex PCR; TCRdb keeps only in-frame clonotypes and omits some of them. The sample contains roughly 2.2 million clones, just over 90% of which appear only once. Sequencing input: naive CD4+ T cells from PBMCs. Regarding subset: CD45RA+ positively selected. These receptors were taken from a man between 18 and 29 years old in good health. Some clones in this sample may be carry-over from other donors' samples.

This rearrangement joins TRBV7-3 to TRBJ2-7, with 11 nucleotides matching TRBD2. Losses at the gene ends were 2 bases for V and 7 bases for J; bases not matched to a gene: 7. This CDR3 region has 15 residues. The germline V gene has CDR1 SGHTA and CDR2 FQGTGA. This CDR3 reads CASSLSLAGDREQYF. Here the CDR3 DNA reads TGTGCCAGCAGCTTATCACTAGCGGGAGATCGGGAGCAGTACTTC.

The rearrangement joins TRBV7-3 to TRBJ2-4, with D unresolved. Germline-derived CDR1 and CDR2 are SGHTA and FQGTGA. The CDR3 runs to 13 residues. Trimming removed 4 bases from V and 8 bases from J, with 12 bases in between. CDR3 amino acids: CASSYGSRDIQYF. In DNA, the CDR3 is TGTGCCAGCAGCTACGGGTCCCGGGACATTCAGTACTTC.

This clone was recorded only once. This sequence joins TRBV28 and TRBJ1-5, with D unresolved. V was cut by 5 bases and J by 3 bases, with 17 bases left in between. The V gene's germline CDR1 is MDHEN and CDR2 SYDVKM. CDR3 length: 16 residues. The CDR3 is CASSLDTPRDNQPQHF. Here the CDR3 DNA reads TGTGCCAGCAGTCTTGACACCCCGAGAGACAATCAGCCCCAGCATTTT.

This clone was recorded only once. The V and J genes are TRBV5-1 and TRBJ1-1; perhaps TRBD1 as D (5 bases). Germline CDR1 is SGHRS and CDR2 is YFSETQ. V lost 4 bases and J 5 bases, leaving 12 bases between the germline ends. The CDR3 is 13 amino acids. The CDR3 region has the DNA TGCGCCAGCAGCGAAGGGACGGAGACTGAAGCTTTCTTT. Its translation: CASSEGTETEAFF.

The chain links TRBV27 to TRBJ1-3; 9 bases fit TRBD1. The CDR3 totals 14 residues. The V segment lost 7 bases and the J segment 2 bases; nucleotides outside the gene matches: 3. From germline, CDR1 is MNHEY and CDR2 SMNVEV (reference sequence). The CDR3 is CASKDRGAGNTIYF. The DNA of the CDR3 is TGTGCCAGCAAGGACAGGGGTGCTGGAAACACCATATATTTT.

The chain is built from TRBV18 and TRBJ2-2, with D unclear. This CDR3 comprises 14 residues. V lost 2 bases to trimming and J lost 0 bases, with 4 bases between them. CDR1 is KGHSH and CDR2 is LQKENI in the germline V gene. In DNA form, the CDR3 reads TGTGCCAGCTCACCAGGGGCGAACACCGGGGAGCTGTTTTTT. This codes for CASSPGANTGELFF.

The CDR3: CASLRPDKEGGGVTKLFF. The CDR3 DNA sequence: TGTGCCAGCCTCCGGCCAGACAAGGAGGGGGGTGGGGTGACAAAACTGTTTTTT. The V and J genes are TRBV5-4 and TRBJ1-4; the D gene is possibly TRBD1 (6 bases). CDR1 is SGHNT, CDR2 YYREEE, per germline (reference sequence). This CDR3 has 18 amino acids. Deletions cut 7 bases from V and 10 bases from J, with 32 bases between.

This chain joins TRBV11-2 and TRBJ1-2; weak D call: TRBD1 (5 bases). The CDR3 loop spans 16 amino acids. V dropped 5 bases and J dropped 8 bases, with 24 bases sitting between them. CDR1 and CDR2 (germline): SGHAT, FQNNGV. CDR3 DNA sequence: TGTGCCAGCAGCCGCCGGGACGGCCCAAGCGTCGGGGGCTACACCTTC. Its protein product is CASSRRDGPSVGGYTF. Full variable domain (rest looked up from reference TRBV11-2 and TRBJ1-2): EAGVAQSPRYKIIEKRQSVAFWCNPISGHATLYWYQQILGQGPKLLIQFQNNGVVDDSQLPKDRFSAERLKGVDSTLKIQPAKLEDSAVYLCASSRRDGPSVGGYTFGSGTRLTVV.

The chain combines TRBV10-3 with TRBJ2-7, with TRBD2 identical over 15 bases. With 5 bases clipped from V and 5 bases from J, the junction kept 7 bases outside the gene matches. There are 16 residues in the CDR3. Germline CDR1 reads ENHRY; CDR2 reads SYGVKD. The CDR3 DNA is TGTGCCATCAGTCACTCTGGACTAGCGGGAGGGGACGAGCAGTACTTC. Protein product: CAISHSGLAGGDEQYF.

The chain has TRBV12-5 and TRBJ2-1, with no clear D. CDR1 LGHNT and CDR2 FRNRAP come from the germline V gene. The V and J ends lost 3 bases and 13 bases respectively, with 10 bases between them. This CDR3 region has 11 residues. Here the CDR3 reads CASGLNSRQFF. CDR3 in DNA: TGTGCTAGTGGTTTAAATAGCCGACAGTTCTTC.

The chain recombines TRBV7-3 with TRBJ2-3; 7 nucleotides match TRBD2. V shed 2 bases, J shed 8 bases, and the junction held 10 bases outside the gene matches. The germline gives CDR1 SGHTA, CDR2 FQGTGA. The CDR3 spans 15 residues. CDR3 in amino acids: CASSLDSAGAATQYF. CDR3 nucleotide sequence: TGTGCCAGCAGCTTAGATTCGGCGGGAGCGGCTACGCAGTATTTT.

The V call is TRBV29-1, the J call TRBJ1-2, with D perhaps TRBD1 (6 bases). The germline V and J ends were trimmed by 8 bases and 7 bases, with 17 bases remaining between them. Germline V gene sequence: CDR1 SQVTM, CDR2 ANQGSEA. This CDR3 spans 12 amino acids. The CDR3 bases are TGCAGCTTCCCGCTGGGGGCCCGTGGCTACACCTTC. This codes for CSFPLGARGYTF.

The chain couples TRBV2 to TRBJ2-5; 7 bases line up with TRBD1. Per the germline V gene, CDR1 is SNHLY and CDR2 is FYNNEI. The CDR3 length is 15 residues. The junction had 8 bases not matched to a gene; V was cut back by 4 bases and J by 3 bases. The CDR3 region has the DNA TGTGCCAGCAGTGTACGGGACAGCAGAGAAGAGACCCAGTACTTC. Residues: CASSVRDSREETQYF.

The chain recombines TRBV7-2 with TRBJ2-1; D call uncertain. The CDR3 is 17 amino acids. Germline loops: CDR1 SGHTA, CDR2 FQGNSA. Trimming cost V 1 base and J 4 bases, with 17 bases left between them. CDR3 protein: CASSLVSLLGFYNEQFF. CDR3 nucleotides: TGTGCCAGCAGCTTAGTTTCTCTATTGGGTTTTTACAATGAGCAGTTCTTC.

V and J are TRBV2 and TRBJ2-3, with D tentatively TRBD1 (6 bases). Trimming pared 7 bases from V and 2 bases from J, leaving 10 bases between. CDR1 and CDR2 from the germline V gene are SNHLY and FYNNEI. The CDR3 spans 13 residues. CDR3 sequence (DNA): TGTGCCAGCAATGGACAGTACACAGATACGCAGTATTTT. This sequence encodes CASNGQYTDTQYF.

Regarding this clone: This same CDR3 is encoded by further DNA sequences in the sample. The chain is built from TRBV5-1 and TRBJ2-1; TRBD2 agrees at 14 bases. CDR1 is SGHRS and CDR2 is YFSETQ in the germline V gene. The CDR3 length is 14 residues. V lost 2 bases to trimming and J lost 10 bases; unmatched junction nucleotides: 2. The CDR3 protein is CASSFGLAGGEQFF. CDR3 nucleotides: TGCGCCAGCAGCTTCGGACTAGCGGGAGGCGAGCAGTTCTTC.

The chain joins TRBV7-3 to TRBJ2-3, with D unclear. The CDR3 is 15 residues long. The germline V and J ends were trimmed by 3 bases and 4 bases, with 14 bases remaining between them. In germline, CDR1 is SGHTA, CDR2 FQGTGA. Written as DNA, the CDR3 is TGTGCCAGCAGCTTTGGATTAGGTACATCAGATACGCAGTATTTT. It specifies CASSFGLGTSDTQYF.

In regard to this clone: An end of the junction does not agree with germline; a read error may underlie this. The chain uses TRBV5-4 and TRBJ2-1; D unclear. This CDR3 is built from 13 residues. CDR1 and CDR2 (germline): SGHNT, YYREEE (reference sequence). DNA of the CDR3: TGTGCCAGCAGTTTGGACCAGTACAATGAGCAGTTCTTC. Its translation: CASSLDQYNEQFF.

Comment on this clone: A read error may produce the germline difference seen at one junction end. The genes are TRBV28 and TRBJ1-2; TRBD1 agrees at 7 bases. The CDR3 contains 11 residues. Germline V lookup: CDR1 MDHEN, CDR2 SYDVKM. The CDR3 reads CASSFGDRLAF. In DNA, the CDR3 is TGTGCCAGCAGTTTTGGGGACAGACTTGCCTTC.

The chain joins TRBV25-1 to TRBJ1-3, with D possibly matching TRBD1 (5 bases). The CDR3 totals 18 residues. V was clipped by 7 bases and J by 0 bases, with 22 bases between them. Germline loops: CDR1 MGHDK, CDR2 SYGVNS. CDR3 region: CASTPARETANSGNTIYF. The CDR3, as DNA: TGTGCCAGCACCCCAGCGAGGGAGACAGCGAACTCTGGAAACACCATATATTTT.

The V call is TRBV5-1, the J call TRBJ2-5; TRBD1 matches at 9 bases. The CDR3 is made up of 15 amino acids. With 7 bases clipped from V and 5 bases from J, the junction kept 12 bases outside the gene matches. Germline CDR1 and CDR2: SGHRS and YFSETQ. The CDR3 bases are TGCGCCAGCGCACCCCCGGGACAGGGTTGGGAGACCCAGTACTTC. This gives the protein CASAPPGQGWETQYF.

The chain uses TRBV7-2 and TRBJ2-1; the D is unclear. This CDR3 is built from 13 residues. V shed 3 bases and J shed 9 bases, with 12 bases lying between them. Per the germline V gene, CDR1 is SGHTA and CDR2 is FQGNSA. The CDR3 loop reads CASSFSPTSEQFF. CDR3 bases: TGTGCCAGCAGCTTTTCACCCACGAGTGAGCAGTTCTTC.

This clone was seen once. The rearrangement links TRBV6-6 to TRBJ2-1; D possibly corresponds to TRBD1 (5 bases). Trimming left V 6 bases short and J 5 bases short, with 8 bases between. The V gene's germline CDR1 is MNHNY and CDR2 SVGAGI (reference sequence). CDR3 length equals 12 residues. CDR3 DNA sequence: TGTGCCAGCAGGGGGCCCCACAATGAGCAGTTCTTC. Amino acid sequence: CASRGPHNEQFF.